This T cell receptor (beta chain) appears in the sequencing data of a study of blood T cell repertoires in COVID-19. In the study overall: Acute and convalescent COVID-19 samples came from the United States, Italy and Spain. The cDNA or gDNA used as material had been derived from T cells, B-cell-depleted T cells, or PBMCs.

In the original processing: Cell counts per sample came from amplifying reference gene primers. Sequencing was performed with immunoSEQ multiplex PCR; in TCRdb, only in-frame clones are kept and a portion is missing. V, J and clone size were drawn from that table, and D and trimming were deduced from the DNA. Of approximately 210,000 clones listed, roughly 88% are singletons. The CDR3 spans 14 residues. Trimming took 2 bases from V and 3 from J, leaving 11 bases between them. The V gene's germline CDR1 is MNHEY and CDR2 SVGAGI. The source material was peripheral blood. The clonotype originates from a woman aged 40-49 years who had recovered from COVID-19. The rearrangement joins TRBV6-5 to TRBJ2-7, with D unresolved. Here the CDR3 reads CASSYGLPVYEQYF. In DNA form, the CDR3 reads TGTGCCAGCAGTTACGGTCTTCCAGTCTACGAGCAGTACTTC.